The sample holds a few counts of the clone carrying this T cell receptor beta chain. The record originates from a study of OX40 agonist ivuxolimab in advanced cancers. The table came from immunoSEQ multiplex PCR; TCRdb's copy has only in-frame clones and leaves some out. The repertoire holds around 110,000 clones, with roughly 93% as singletons. V lost 10 bases and J 8 bases, leaving 12 bases between the germline ends. This CDR3 has 12 residues. The germline gives CDR1 SEHNR, CDR2 FQNEAQ (reference sequence). Sequencing used CD4+ or CD8+ T cells sorted from blood, obtained in a trial of the OX40 agonist ivuxolimab. This sequence joins TRBV7-9 and TRBJ1-6, with a tentative D call TRBD1 (5 bases). This clonotype was sampled from an adult with an advanced solid tumor such as melanoma, head and neck, liver or kidney cancer. The CDR3 region is CATGRMDSPLHF. In DNA, the CDR3 is TGTGCCACGGGACGGATGGATTCACCCCTCCACTTT.